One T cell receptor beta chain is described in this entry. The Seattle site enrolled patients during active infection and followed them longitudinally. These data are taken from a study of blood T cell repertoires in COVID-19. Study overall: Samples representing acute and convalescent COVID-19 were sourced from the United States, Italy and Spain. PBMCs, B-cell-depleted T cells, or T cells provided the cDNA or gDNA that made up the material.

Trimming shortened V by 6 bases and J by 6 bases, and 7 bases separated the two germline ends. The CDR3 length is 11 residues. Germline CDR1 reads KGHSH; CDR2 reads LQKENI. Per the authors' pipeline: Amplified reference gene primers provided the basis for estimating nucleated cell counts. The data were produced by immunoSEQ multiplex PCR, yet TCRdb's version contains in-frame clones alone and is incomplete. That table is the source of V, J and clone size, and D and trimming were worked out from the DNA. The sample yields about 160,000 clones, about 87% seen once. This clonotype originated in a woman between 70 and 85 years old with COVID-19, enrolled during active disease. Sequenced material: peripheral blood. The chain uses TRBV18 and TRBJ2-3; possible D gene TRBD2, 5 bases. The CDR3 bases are TGTGCCAGCTCGCGCGGGGATACGCAGTATTTT. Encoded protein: CASSRGDTQYF.